This T cell receptor beta chain was recovered during a study of blood T cell repertoires in COVID-19. The overall study: The origin of the acute and convalescent COVID-19 samples was the United States, Italy and Spain. Nucleic acid was either cDNA or gDNA, and it came from T cells, B-cell-depleted T cells, or PBMCs.

V gave up 6 bases and J gave up 7 bases; unmatched junction bases: 4. Germline V lookup: CDR1 WSHSY, CDR2 SAAADI. The CDR3 has 12 amino acids. The sample holds one count of this clone. In the source study's methods: The authors estimated nucleated cell counts from reference gene primer amplification. Clones were read by immunoSEQ multiplex PCR, and TCRdb kept only the in-frame ones, dropping some. V, J and clone size derive from that table, while D and trimming were established from the DNA sequence. The sample lists fewer than 150,000 clones, 55% to 75% occurring once. V usage is TRBV10-2 and J usage is TRBJ1-2; 8 bases match TRBD1. This receptor was obtained from a human donor with acute or convalescent COVID-19. The donor label of this sample is uncertain. The specimen was peripheral blood. The CDR3 spells CASRLTGGGYTF. For the CDR3, the DNA is TGCGCCAGCAGGTTAACAGGGGGTGGCTACACCTTC.